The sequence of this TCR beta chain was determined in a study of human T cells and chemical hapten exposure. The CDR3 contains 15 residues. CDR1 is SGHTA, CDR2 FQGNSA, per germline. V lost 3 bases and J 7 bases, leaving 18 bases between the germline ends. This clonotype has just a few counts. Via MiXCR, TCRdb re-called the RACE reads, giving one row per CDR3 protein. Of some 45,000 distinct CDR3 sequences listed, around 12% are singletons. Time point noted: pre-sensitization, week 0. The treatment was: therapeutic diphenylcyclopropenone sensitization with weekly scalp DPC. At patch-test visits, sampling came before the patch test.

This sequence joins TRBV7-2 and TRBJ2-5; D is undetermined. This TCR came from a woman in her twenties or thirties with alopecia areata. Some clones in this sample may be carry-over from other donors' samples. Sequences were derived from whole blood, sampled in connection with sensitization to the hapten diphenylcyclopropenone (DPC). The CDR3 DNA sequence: TGTGCCAGCAGCTTTGAATCCGCGTGGACGGGGACCCAGTACTTC. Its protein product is CASSFESAWTGTQYF. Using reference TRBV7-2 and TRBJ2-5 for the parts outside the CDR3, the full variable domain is GAGVSQSPSNKVTEKGKDVELRCDPISGHTALYWYRQSLGQGLEFLIYFQGNSAPDKSGLPSDRFSAERTGGSVSTLTIQRTQQEDSAVYLCASSFESAWTGTQYFGPGTRLLVL.